Listed below are T cell receptor beta chains from one sample, sequenced in a study of CD8 T cells in ankylosing spondylitis. TCRdb itself ran the 5' RACE reads through MiXCR, one entry per CDR3 protein. The data hold about 440,000 distinct CDR3 sequences, with approximately 17% observed a single time. Sequences were obtained from blood, either unsorted or a sorted T cell fraction (not recorded which). The origin of the receptors is a male donor with ankylosing spondylitis. Both conserved end residues are part of each CDR3. The order of the fields is V gene, J gene, CDR3 protein.

>TRBV4-1|TRBJ1-6
CASSLGGINSPLHF
>TRBV4-2|TRBJ2-5
CASSQGSGTGREETQYF
>TRBV20-1|TRBJ2-1
CSAAGRGGAEQFF
>TRBV20-1|TRBJ1-1
CSARDGGQPNTEAFF
>TRBV5-6|TRBJ2-7
CASSQQLGYEQYF
>TRBV3-1|TRBJ2-7
CASSHGTYEQYF
>TRBV27|TRBJ1-5
CASGTRETIQPQHF
>TRBV4-1|TRBJ2-3
CASSQGLSTDTQYF
>TRBV6-1|TRBJ1-5
CASSIRTGGIQPQHF
>TRBV11-1|TRBJ2-6
CASSLSGRAQNSGANVLTF
>TRBV12-3/TRBV12-4|TRBJ2-2
CASSSRGQGSTGELFF
>TRBV20-1|TRBJ1-2
CSARGTNYGYTF
>TRBV6-1|TRBJ2-1
CASTGAQFPYNEQFF
>TRBV7-9|TRBJ2-7
CASSPRPSGSAYEQYF
>TRBV20-1|TRBJ1-2
CSATRPTGDYGYTF
>TRBV20-1|TRBJ2-1
CSAHARTGVRNEQFF
>TRBV10-3|TRBJ1-2
CAISGQGPTGGYTF
>TRBV24-1|TRBJ2-1
CATSDDSGGFSYNEQFF
>TRBV21-1|TRBJ2-5
CASSKDLLTGGAGETQYF
>TRBV20-1|TRBJ1-5
CSARDSKSNQPQHF
>TRBV20-1|TRBJ2-1
CSAGGGRGDNNEQFF
>TRBV4-1|TRBJ1-1
CASSLGTQRDTEAFF